This T cell receptor (beta chain) was sequenced in a study of Ad26.COV2.S vaccination and SARS-CoV-2 variants. Notes on the study in general: Vaccine recipients and placebo recipients showed similar non-spike TCR breadth. Total T cell responses were possibly underestimated by TCR breadth and depth analyses. Reportedly, after vaccination the spike-specific CD8+ and CD4+ T cell responses displayed substantial breadth.

Clones were read by immunoSEQ multiplex PCR, and TCRdb kept only the in-frame ones, dropping some. The table lists just over 350,000 clones, about 90% of them singletons. Remarks on this clone: Its antigen is currently unknown.

The CDR3 covers 16 residues. Trimming stripped 0 bases from V and 6 bases from J, with 14 bases between. Germline assignment: CDR1 SGHAT and CDR2 FQNNGV. Sequencing used peripheral blood, obtained after recovery from COVID-19. The receptor comes from a human donor who had recovered from COVID-19. The chain carries TRBV11-2 and TRBJ2-2, with TRBD2 as a possible D gene (5 bases). CDR3 sequence reads: CASSLDRGFLAGELFF. In DNA, the CDR3 is TGTGCCAGCAGCTTAGATCGCGGGTTTCTTGCCGGGGAGCTGTTTTTT.